This T cell receptor (beta chain) was retrieved from a study of blood T cell repertoires in COVID-19. This CDR3 region has 15 residues. Trimming cost V 3 bases and J 0 bases; bases outside gene matches: 4. Germline V CDR1 and CDR2: SGHTA, FQGNSA. Generated by immunoSEQ multiplex PCR, the TCRdb table keeps only in-frame clones and is missing some. The sample has around 300,000 clones, over 75% seen once. The sequence was collected from a human donor in a cohort sampled during active COVID-19. The specimen was peripheral blood. The chain employs TRBV7-2 and TRBJ1-1, with TRBD1 matching over 7 bases. CDR3 nucleotides: TGTGCCAGCAGCTTTCGAGACAGGGTGAACACTGAAGCTTTCTTT. Amino acids: CASSFRDRVNTEAFF.